This TCR beta chain was sequenced in a study of neurological immune-mediated disorders. General observations from the study: Private repertoires in all groups were suggested by the absence of shared CDR3 amino acid sequences among expanded clones across subjects.

Time point meaning: longitudinal time-point 2. Unsorted libraries were derived from 2 million PBMCs stored at -80 C. This clonotype has more than one count but fewer than ten. Its antigen is as yet unknown. TCRdb reprocessed the 5' RACE reads with MiXCR, giving one entry per CDR3 protein. The sample contains more than 55,000 distinct CDR3 sequences, around a tenth of which appear only once. The CDR3 has 13 residues. Germline V gene data show CDR1 as SGHRS and CDR2 as YFSETQ. Trimming took 0 bases from V and 9 from J, leaving 10 bases between them. The TCR was taken from a man aged 25 to 40 in good health. The chain recombines TRBV5-1 with TRBJ2-1; maybe TRBD1 (6 bases). The sample comprised PBMCs. The CDR3 loop is CASSLAQGREQFF. As DNA, the CDR3 is TGCGCCAGCAGCTTGGCCCAGGGGCGTGAGCAGTTCTTC.